This T cell receptor (beta chain) appears in the sequencing data of a study of PD-1 blockade in classical Hodgkin lymphoma. Study-wide results and caveats: Newly diagnosed patients reportedly trailed healthy donors in baseline TCR diversity. The drivers behind the repertoire differences, possibly disease activity or prior therapy, remain undefined.

Time point meaning: newly diagnosed, previously untreated cHL patient sample. Produced via immunoSEQ multiplex PCR; TCRdb's table is partial and in-frame only. This repertoire shows 70,000 or so clones, approximately 93% found once; its top ten account for roughly 2.6%. To note about this clone: Antigen unknown.

Germline CDR1 and CDR2: DFQATT and SNEGSKA (reference sequence). This CDR3 spans 11 amino acids. Sequencing was done on a sample of peripheral blood mononuclear cells (PBMCs). This receptor was identified in a human donor with classical Hodgkin lymphoma. The genes are TRBV20-1 and TRBJ2-3; weak D call: TRBD1 (6 bases). Here the CDR3 reads CRAGDTDTQYF. CDR3 coding DNA: TGCAGAGCAGGGGACACAGATACGCAGTATTTT.